This passage covers 8 T cell receptor beta chains from one sample sequenced in a study of T cells in women clearing cervical HPV infection. The method was immunoSEQ multiplex PCR; TCRdb's version includes in-frame clones alone and lacks a portion of them. There are tens of thousands of clones in the sample, with approximately 0.98% held by the top ten. Source material: blood buffy coat. The receptors originated from a woman aged 18-69 years with a cervical HPV16 infection that either progressed to CIN3+ or cleared (not recorded which).

With regard to this clone: The read ends 3 residues early relative to the CDR3; the germline J gene fills the gap. The gene calls are TRBV7-3 and TRBJ2-3; 10 bases match TRBD2. This CDR3 is 20 amino acids long. Germline V gene sequence: CDR1 SGHTA, CDR2 FQGTGA. Unmatched junction bases numbered 13, after V lost 0 bases and J lost 1 base. CDR3 loop: CASSLTGGGSSGGRTDTQYF. CDR3 DNA (partial): TGTGCCAGCAGCTTAACGGGAGGAGGGAGTAGCGGGGGGCGCACAGATACG.

On this clone: The missing CDR3 end, 3 residues past where the read stops, is filled in from the germline J gene. This chain joins TRBV5-4 and TRBJ2-3, with TRBD2 matching 10 bases. The CDR3 totals 15 residues. V was clipped by 5 bases and J by 2 bases; unmatched bases: 5. In germline, CDR1 is SGHNT, CDR2 YYREEE (reference sequence). CDR3 in amino acids: CASRTGLAATDTQYF. The CDR3 bases that were read are TGTGCCAGCAGAACTGGACTAGCGGCCACAGATACG.

The CDR3 loop reads CASSRENSYNSPLHF. Incomplete CDR3 DNA: TGTGCCAGCAGCAGGGAAAACTCCTATAATTCACCC. The genes are TRBV2 and TRBJ1-6; tentative D call: TRBD1 (5 bases). The read falls 3 residues short of the CDR3 end, and the missing part is taken from the germline J gene. Deletions cut 6 bases from V and 0 bases from J, with 9 bases between. Per germline, CDR1 SNHLY and CDR2 FYNNEI. This CDR3 is built from 15 residues.

To note about this clone: The CDR3 extends 3 residues past the end of the read, so its final part is completed from the germline J gene. J is TRBJ2-3 and V is TRBV6-4; no clear D. In germline, CDR1 is MRHNA, CDR2 SNTAGT. V was shortened by 6 bases and J by 5 bases, with 12 bases between the two germline ends. The CDR3 consists of 13 residues. The CDR3 DNA, read in part, is TGTGCCAGCAGCCAAGGGTTGCTAGATACG. Protein: CASSQGLLDT. The complete CDR3 protein is CASSQGLLDTQYF.

As regards this clone: The DNA ends 3 residues before the CDR3 does, and the rest of the CDR3 is filled in from the germline J gene. The genes are TRBV2 and TRBJ1-2; 9 nucleotides align to TRBD1. CDR3 length: 13 amino acids. Germline V CDR1 and CDR2: SNHLY, FYNNEI. The part of the CDR3 DNA that was read is TGTGCCAGCAGTGAAGACAGGGGGCTTGTC. This encodes CASSEDRGLV. The entire CDR3 sequence reads CASSEDRGLVYTF.

To note about this clone: The read ends 3 residues before the CDR3 terminus; that terminus is restored from the germline J gene. The chain uses TRBV7-8 and TRBJ2-3; D remains unclear. This CDR3 is built from 15 residues. The V gene's germline CDR1 is SGHVS and CDR2 FQNEAQ. The CDR3 loop reads CASSLGIKGHQPQYF. The sequenced CDR3 bases are TGTGCCAGCAGCTTAGGGATAAAGGGCCATCAGCCG.

About this clone itself: The read halts 3 residues ahead of the CDR3 end, with the missing end drawn from the germline J gene. The chain recombines TRBV5-4 with TRBJ2-3, with 15 bases aligning to TRBD2. The CDR3 covers 15 residues. J was trimmed by 6 bases and V by 4 bases; bases with no gene match: 3. Germline V lookup: CDR1 SGHNT, CDR2 YYREEE (reference sequence). Partial CDR3 DNA: TGTGCCAGCAGCACAGGGACTAGCGGGGGGGATACG. Translation: CASSTGTSGGDT. The full CDR3 sequence reads CASSTGTSGGDTQYF.

The CDR3 protein is CSASPGTALANYGYTF. The covered CDR3 bases are TGCAGTGCTAGCCCCGGGACAGCATTAGCTAACTATGGC. The chain has TRBV20-1 and TRBJ1-2; 7 nucleotides agree with TRBD1. The CDR3 end lies 3 residues beyond the end of the read and is filled in from the germline J gene. The CDR3 is 16 amino acids. The ends lost 3 bases at V and 0 bases at J; junction bases unmatched: 10. CDR1 is DFQATT, CDR2 SNEGSKA, per germline (reference sequence).